Shown below are 2 T cell receptor beta chains from a single sample sequenced in a study of blood T cell repertoires in COVID-19. Sequenced by immunoSEQ multiplex PCR; TCRdb stores in-frame clones only, minus some. Here the sample spans about 180,000 clones, 75% to 80% being singletons. The sequenced material came from peripheral blood. These receptors were collected from a woman between 70 and 85 years old with acute or convalescent COVID-19.

This clone has more than one count but fewer than ten. The chain is built from TRBV7-3 and TRBJ2-1, with 10 bases fitting TRBD2. The V segment lost 5 bases and the J segment 3 bases; nucleotides outside the gene matches: 7. The CDR3 is 16 residues long. Germline CDR1 is SGHTA and CDR2 is FQGTGA. The CDR3 DNA is TGTGCCAGCAGCCTCACTAGCGGGATCGTCTACAATGAGCAGTTCTTC. It specifies CASSLTSGIVYNEQFF.

The chain combines TRBV4-2 with TRBJ1-4; 8 bases align to TRBD1. The V gene's germline CDR1 is LGHNA and CDR2 YNFKEQ. There are 15 residues in the CDR3. Losses at the gene ends were 3 bases for V and 8 bases for J; bases not matched to a gene: 8. CDR3 region: CASSHDGQGREKLFF. CDR3 bases: TGTGCCAGCAGCCATGACGGACAGGGAAGAGAAAAACTGTTTTTT.